The clone carrying this T cell receptor beta chain has just a few counts. Its antigen remains unidentified. The data were taken from a study of T cells after yellow fever vaccination. Study at large: SMART-Seq v4 Ultra Low Input prepared libraries from low-cell fractions.

Per germline, CDR1 SGHNT and CDR2 YYREEE (reference sequence). The CDR3 runs to 16 residues. Trimming removed 0 bases from V and 7 bases from J, with 16 bases in between. TCRdb itself ran the 5' RACE reads through MiXCR, one entry per CDR3 protein. The sample comprises 200,000 to 300,000 distinct CDR3 sequences, around 6.7% of which are singletons, and more than 1% rests with the top ten. Study-wide points: Most clones from primary vaccination resurfaced after the booster (about 96% CD4, around 90% CD8). FACS-sorted repertoires could harbor abundant contaminating bulk-population clonotypes. Secondary responses were weaker yet peaked faster, day 5 versus 15.

Sequences were derived from CD4+ T cells sorted from PBMCs, sampled on the day of the yellow fever booster vaccination. This receptor was identified in a man between 25 and 39 years old who received the YFV17D yellow fever vaccine. This chain links TRBV5-4 with TRBJ2-2; no reliable D call. The CDR3 sequence: CASSLGPGLVGGELFF. For the CDR3, the DNA is TGTGCCAGCAGCTTGGGCCCCGGTCTAGTTGGCGGGGAGCTGTTTTTT. Filled out from reference TRBV5-4 and TRBJ2-2, the complete variable domain reads ETGVTQSPTHLIKTRGQQVTLRCSSQSGHNTVSWYQQALGQGPQFIFQYYREEENGRGNFPPRFSGLQFPNYSSELNVNALELDDSALYLCASSLGPGLVGGELFFGEGSRLTVL.